Each of the 30 T cell receptor beta chains below was sequenced from the same sample in a study of OX40 agonist ivuxolimab in advanced cancers. Repertoires were generated with immunoSEQ multiplex PCR, while TCRdb's copy carries only in-frame clones and drops some. Here the sample spans 61,000 or so clones, 86% being singletons. This specimen consisted of CD4+ or CD8+ T cells sorted from blood, obtained in a trial of the OX40 agonist ivuxolimab. Receptors were obtained from an adult with an advanced solid tumor such as melanoma, head and neck, liver or kidney cancer.

The chain is built from TRBV18 and TRBJ2-7; 10 bases are shared with TRBD1. V shed 4 bases, J shed 1 base, and the junction held 1 base outside the gene matches. The length of the CDR3 is 14 residues. From germline, CDR1 is KGHSH and CDR2 LQKENI. CDR3 loop: CASSLGQGSYEQYF. CDR3 sequence (DNA): TGTGCCAGCTCACTGGGACAGGGGTCCTACGAGCAGTACTTC.

This clone was found once. The J gene is TRBJ2-1, the V gene TRBV19; 7 positions agree with TRBD1. The CDR3 sequence is 17 residues long. Germline V gives CDR1 LNHDA, CDR2 SQIVND (reference sequence). The trim removed 4 bases at V and 3 bases at J, leaving 12 bases unmatched. The CDR3 nucleotides read TGTGCCAGTAGTAGCCAAAAGACAGGGATCCTCTACAATGAGCAGTTCTTC. Translated: CASSSQKTGILYNEQFF.

About this clone: The sample carries other DNA sequences with the same CDR3. The J gene is TRBJ1-4, the V gene TRBV27; 8 positions match TRBD1. The CDR3 is 15 amino acids. Germline loops: CDR1 MNHEY, CDR2 SMNVEV (reference sequence). Trimming removed 4 bases from V and 5 bases from J; junction bases left unmatched: 6. The CDR3 spells CASSSRTGTNEKLFF. The DNA for the CDR3 is TGTGCCAGCAGTTCCCGGACAGGGACGAATGAAAAACTGTTTTTT.

V and J are TRBV5-5 and TRBJ1-3, with D maybe TRBD1 (6 bases). Trimming cost V 4 bases and J 4 bases, with 15 bases left between them. The CDR3 runs 15 residues. Germline-derived CDR1 and CDR2 are SGHKS and YYEKEE (reference sequence). The CDR3 DNA reads as TGTGCCAGCAGCCCCGGCGGGGGGCGAGGAAACACCATATATTTT. Protein product: CASSPGGGRGNTIYF.

This rearrangement joins TRBV2 to TRBJ2-7; 10 nucleotides align to TRBD1. The CDR3 contains 16 residues. Germline V lookup: CDR1 SNHLY, CDR2 FYNNEI. With 5 bases clipped from V and 3 bases from J, the junction kept 10 bases outside the gene matches. In DNA form, the CDR3 reads TGTGCCAGCAGTCCGTGGGACAGGGGCAACCTCTACGAGCAGTACTTC. Translation gives CASSPWDRGNLYEQYF.

The genes are TRBV7-9 and TRBJ1-2; D is undetermined. Germline-derived CDR1 and CDR2 are SEHNR and FQNEAQ (reference sequence). The CDR3 covers 14 residues. The germline V and J ends were trimmed by 1 base and 4 bases, with 10 bases remaining between them. This CDR3 is CASSLDVAAYGYTF. CDR3 DNA sequence: TGTGCCAGCAGCTTAGACGTGGCGGCCTATGGCTACACCTTC.

The chain has TRBV18 and TRBJ1-1, with D possibly TRBD1 on 5 matching bases. The V and J ends lost 3 bases and 2 bases respectively, with 13 bases between them. The CDR3 sequence is 15 residues long. CDR1 is KGHSH and CDR2 is LQKENI in the germline V gene. The CDR3 nucleotides read TGTGCCAGCTCACCTGGGGCGGGCCCAAACACTGAAGCTTTCTTT. Residues: CASSPGAGPNTEAFF.

This clone was picked up one time. The chain recombines TRBV25-1 with TRBJ1-1, with TRBD1 identical over 10 bases. CDR1 is MGHDK, CDR2 SYGVNS, per germline. This CDR3 spans 15 amino acids. V shed 3 bases, J shed 4 bases, and the junction held 5 bases outside the gene matches. The DNA for the CDR3 is TGTGCCAGCAGTGAGGGACAGGGGAGGGCCACTGAAGCTTTCTTT. Translated: CASSEGQGRATEAFF.

This chain links TRBV30 with TRBJ2-2, with TRBD2 matching 11 bases. J was trimmed by 4 bases and V by 8 bases; bases with no gene match: 15. This CDR3 is 17 amino acids long. CDR1 and CDR2 from the germline V gene are GTSNPN and SVGIG (reference sequence). The CDR3 nucleotides read TGTGCCGCCCTCCGGGGTAGCGGGGGGGTGGGCACCGGGGAGCTGTTTTTT. Protein: CAALRGSGGVGTGELFF. The full variable domain, its missing parts supplied by reference TRBV30 and TRBJ2-2, is SQTIHQWPATLVQPVGSPLSLECTVEGTSNPNLYWYRQAAGRGLQLLFYSVGIGQISSEVPQNLSASRPQDRQFILSSKKLLLSDSGFYLCAALRGSGGVGTGELFFGEGSRLTVL.

The chain uses TRBV19 and TRBJ1-5; 10 positions agree with TRBD1. The V and J ends lost 4 bases and 1 base, in that order; junction bases with no gene match: 7. Germline CDR1 reads LNHDA; CDR2 reads SQIVND (reference sequence). The CDR3 is 17 amino acids. The CDR3 bases are TGTGCCAGTAGTACCGGACAGGGGGGAAACAGCAATCAGCCCCAGCATTTT. Protein sequence: CASSTGQGGNSNQPQHF.

The DNA of the CDR3 is TGTGCCAGCTCCCTTACAGCACAAGCTAACTATGGCTACACCTTC. As protein: CASSLTAQANYGYTF. V and J are TRBV18 and TRBJ1-2; D remains unclear. V was shortened by 6 bases and J by 0 bases, with 14 bases between the two germline ends. Germline V lookup: CDR1 KGHSH, CDR2 LQKENI. The CDR3 totals 15 residues.

This clone has a handful of counts. The rearrangement uses TRBV21-1 and TRBJ1-1. TRBV21-1 is annotated as a pseudogene. The CDR3 is 15 residues long. For the CDR3, the DNA is TGTGCCAGCAGCAAAGGAGTGCGGGGGGGCACTGAAGCTTTCTTT. Encoded protein: CASSKGVRGGTEAFF.

The chain employs TRBV6-5 and TRBJ2-7; maybe TRBD1 (5 bases). CDR1 is MNHEY and CDR2 is SVGAGI in the germline V gene. V was trimmed by 6 bases and J by 3 bases, leaving 15 bases between them. The CDR3 length is 14 residues. The CDR3 spells CASSQTGLNYEQYF. DNA for the CDR3: TGTGCCAGCAGCCAAACAGGTTTAAACTACGAGCAGTACTTC.

This clone has more than one count but fewer than ten. The gene calls are TRBV9 and TRBJ2-7; D tentatively reads TRBD1 or TRBD2 (5 bases each). Trimming stripped 2 bases from V and 3 bases from J, with 15 bases between. CDR1 is SGDLS, CDR2 YYNGEE, per germline. The CDR3 covers 15 residues. The CDR3 DNA follows: TGTGCCAGCAGCGTCCCCTGGGGGAAGTTCTACGAGCAGTACTTC. Protein sequence: CASSVPWGKFYEQYF.

The J gene is TRBJ1-1, the V gene TRBV5-1, with 7 bases lining up with TRBD1. The CDR3 is 14 amino acids. The trim removed 4 bases at V and 1 base at J, leaving 4 bases unmatched. Germline V gene lookup returns CDR1 SGHRS and CDR2 YFSETQ. CDR3 coding DNA: TGCGCCAGCAGCGCACGACAGGGGAACACTGAAGCTTTCTTT. It translates to CASSARQGNTEAFF. The entire variable domain, with the rest obtained from reference TRBV5-1 and TRBJ1-1, is as follows: KAGVTQTPRYLIKTRGQQVTLSCSPISGHRSVSWYQQTPGQGLQFLFEYFSETQRNKGNFPGRFSGRQFSNSRSEMNVSTLELGDSALYLCASSARQGNTEAFFGQGTRLTVV.

The chain combines TRBV7-9 with TRBJ1-1; 8 bases map to TRBD1. The ends lost 5 bases at V and 3 bases at J; junction bases unmatched: 5. Per the germline V gene, CDR1 is SEHNR and CDR2 is FQNEAQ (reference sequence). CDR3 length: 14 residues. The CDR3 sequence is CASSPWTGYTEAFF. For the CDR3, the DNA is TGTGCCAGCAGCCCGTGGACAGGGTACACTGAAGCTTTCTTT.

The V and J genes are TRBV29-1 and TRBJ2-1; D is possibly TRBD2 (7 bases). Germline values: CDR1 SQVTM, CDR2 ANQGSEA. This CDR3 contains 13 residues. Deletions cut 4 bases from V and 5 bases from J, with 12 bases between. The CDR3 nucleotides read TGCAGCGTTGTGGGAGGGGGGAACAATGAGCAGTTCTTC. It yields the protein CSVVGGGNNEQFF.

The chain couples TRBV25-1 to TRBJ2-5; 7 nucleotides line up with TRBD2. The ends lost 6 bases at V and 1 base at J; junction bases unmatched: 5. The CDR3 runs to 14 residues. Germline CDR1 reads MGHDK; CDR2 reads SYGVNS. The CDR3 DNA is TGTGCCAGCAGCCAAGCGGGGACCCAAGAGACCCAGTACTTC. Translated: CASSQAGTQETQYF.

The CDR3 sequence: CASSLNEATTDTQYF. For the CDR3, the DNA is TGTGCCAGCTCTCTCAACGAGGCTACCACAGATACGCAGTATTTT. The chain has TRBV18 and TRBJ2-3; no clear D. CDR3 length equals 15 residues. V lost 6 bases and J 2 bases, leaving 15 bases between the germline ends. Germline V lookup: CDR1 KGHSH, CDR2 LQKENI.

This clone was seen just once. The chain joins TRBV29-1 to TRBJ2-5, with D perhaps assigned TRBD1 or TRBD2 (6 bases each). This CDR3 contains 14 residues. Germline lookup yields CDR1 SQVTM and CDR2 ANQGSEA. V dropped 4 bases and J dropped 5 bases, with 17 bases sitting between them. This chain's CDR3 is CSVVSGGSWETQYF. The DNA of the CDR3 is TGCAGCGTTGTCTCCGGGGGCTCGTGGGAGACCCAGTACTTC.

V usage is TRBV7-9 and J usage is TRBJ2-1, with TRBD2 matching 11 bases. This CDR3 is 16 amino acids long. V was clipped by 4 bases and J by 10 bases; unmatched bases: 12. CDR1 is SEHNR, CDR2 FQNEAQ, per germline (reference sequence). The CDR3 region is CASSSSGTSGGVEQFF. The CDR3 DNA sequence: TGTGCCAGCAGCTCCTCCGGGACTAGCGGCGGAGTCGAGCAGTTCTTC. The variable domain in full, completed from reference TRBV7-9 and TRBJ2-1, reads DTGVSQNPRHKITKRGQNVTFRCDPISEHNRLYWYRQTLGQGPEFLTYFQNEAQLEKSRLLSDRFSAERPKGSFSTLEIQRTEQGDSAMYLCASSSSGTSGGVEQFFGPGTRLTVL.

In regard to this clone: The junction departs from the called germline gene at one end, perhaps through a read error. Other DNA sequences of this sample code for an identical CDR3. V usage is TRBV5-1 and J usage is TRBJ2-7, with D uncertain. The germline V gene has CDR1 SGHRS and CDR2 YFSETQ. The CDR3 contains 14 residues. This chain's CDR3 is CASSLTDGTYEQYF. CDR3 coding DNA: TGCGCTAGCAGCTTAACCGACGGAACCTACGAGCAGTACTTC.

This rearrangement joins TRBV18 to TRBJ1-5; D remains ambiguous. Germline V gives CDR1 KGHSH, CDR2 LQKENI. The CDR3 consists of 14 residues. V was clipped by 6 bases and J by 3 bases, with 12 bases between them. Here the CDR3 DNA reads TGTGCCAGCTCTACCCGGGAAACCAATCAGCCCCAGCATTTT. It encodes CASSTRETNQPQHF.

The chain combines TRBV19 with TRBJ2-5, with TRBD2 matching 13 bases. The CDR3 is 15 residues long. Looked up from germline, CDR1 is LNHDA and CDR2 is SQIVND (reference sequence). V shed 9 bases, J shed 5 bases, and the junction held 9 bases outside the gene matches. The CDR3 here is CASRTSGGLRETQYF. The CDR3 DNA reads TGTGCCAGCAGGACTAGCGGGGGCCTCCGGGAGACCCAGTACTTC.

The chain joins TRBV5-1 to TRBJ1-2, with D unresolved. Trimming removed 0 bases at V and 4 bases at J, with 13 bases between. The CDR3 runs to 15 residues. Germline lookup yields CDR1 SGHRS and CDR2 YFSETQ. The CDR3 reads CASSLDGDPIYGYTF. In DNA form, the CDR3 reads TGCGCCAGCAGCTTGGATGGGGATCCTATCTATGGCTACACCTTC. Full variable domain (rest looked up from reference TRBV5-1 and TRBJ1-2): KAGVTQTPRYLIKTRGQQVTLSCSPISGHRSVSWYQQTPGQGLQFLFEYFSETQRNKGNFPGRFSGRQFSNSRSEMNVSTLELGDSALYLCASSLDGDPIYGYTFGSGTRLTVV.

As to this clone: Other DNA sequences in this specimen translate into the identical CDR3. The rearrangement links TRBV7-8 to TRBJ2-5, with TRBD1 matching 9 bases. The CDR3 has 17 amino acids. J lost 2 bases, V lost 6 bases, and 13 bases had no gene match. Germline V gene lookup returns CDR1 SGHVS and CDR2 FQNEAQ. CDR3 DNA sequence: TGTGCCAGCAGTCCAGGAGGGGGACAGGGTGGACAAGAGACCCAGTACTTC. Amino acid sequence: CASSPGGGQGGQETQYF. The full variable domain, completed using reference TRBV7-8 and TRBJ2-5, is GAGVSQSPRYKVAKRGQDVALRCDPISGHVSLFWYQQALGQGPEFLTYFQNEAQLDKSGLPSDRFFAERPEGSVSTLKIQRTQQEDSAVYLCASSPGGGQGGQETQYFGPGTRLLVL.

CDR3 sequence reads: CASSSPGFTGNTIYF. Written as DNA, the CDR3 is TGTGCCAGCAGTTCACCGGGGTTCACTGGAAACACCATATATTTT. V is TRBV5-4 and J is TRBJ1-3; no clear D. Germline CDR1 and CDR2: SGHNT and YYREEE (reference sequence). Trimming took off 5 bases at V and 2 bases at J, with 14 bases between the two ends. The CDR3 totals 15 residues.

V usage is TRBV18 and J usage is TRBJ1-2; unclear D gene. V was trimmed by 5 bases and J by 8 bases, leaving 15 bases between them. Germline V gene sequence: CDR1 KGHSH, CDR2 LQKENI. The CDR3 runs to 13 residues. The CDR3 nucleotides read TGTGCCAGCTCAACTGCGGGCAATGGGGGCTACACCTTC. It yields the protein CASSTAGNGGYTF. The variable domain in full, completed from reference TRBV18 and TRBJ1-2, reads NAGVMQNPRHLVRRRGQEARLRCSPMKGHSHVYWYRQLPEEGLKFMVYLQKENIIDESGMPKERFSAEFPKEGPSILRIQQVVRGDSAAYFCASSTAGNGGYTFGSGTRLTVV.

The chain links TRBV11-2 to TRBJ2-2, with D possibly being TRBD1 (7 bases). The germline V and J ends were trimmed by 0 bases and 1 base, with 12 bases remaining between them. Looked up from germline, CDR1 is SGHAT and CDR2 is FQNNGV. The CDR3 length is 17 residues. The DNA for the CDR3 is TGTGCCAGCAGCTTAGACGGGGGACAGTTGAACACCGGGGAGCTGTTTTTT. Residues: CASSLDGGQLNTGELFF.

The chain is built from TRBV7-9 and TRBJ2-7; 11 bases are shared with TRBD2. The germline gives CDR1 SEHNR, CDR2 FQNEAQ (reference sequence). The CDR3 length is 15 residues. V shed 5 bases and J 0 bases; nucleotides not matched to a gene: 3. CDR3 in DNA: TGTGCCAGCAGCCTTACTAGCGGGGGCTCCTACGAGCAGTACTTC. Residues: CASSLTSGGSYEQYF.